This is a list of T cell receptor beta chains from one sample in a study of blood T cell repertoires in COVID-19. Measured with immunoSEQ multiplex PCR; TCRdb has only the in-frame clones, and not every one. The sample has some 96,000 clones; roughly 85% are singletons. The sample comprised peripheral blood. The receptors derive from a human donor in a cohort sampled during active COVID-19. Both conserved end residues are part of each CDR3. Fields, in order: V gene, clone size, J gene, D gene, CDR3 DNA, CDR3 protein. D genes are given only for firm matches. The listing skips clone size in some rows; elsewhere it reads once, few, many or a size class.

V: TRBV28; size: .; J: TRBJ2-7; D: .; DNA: TGTGCCAGCAGTTTCCCCCCATCGACAGACCAGCAGTACTTC; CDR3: CASSFPPSTDQQYF
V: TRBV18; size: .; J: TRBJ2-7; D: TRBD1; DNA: TGTGCCAGCTCACAAGCGCTGGGACAGGGCCACGAGCAGTACTTC; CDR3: CASSQALGQGHEQYF
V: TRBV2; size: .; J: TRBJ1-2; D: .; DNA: TGTGCCAGCAGTGCTAGCAGGCGCCCCAAGGACTATGGCTACACCTTC; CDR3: CASSASRRPKDYGYTF
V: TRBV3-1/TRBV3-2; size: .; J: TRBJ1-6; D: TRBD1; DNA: TGTGCCAGCAGCCAAGATTTACGGGACAGGGTAGGTTCACCCCTCCACTTT; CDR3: CASSQDLRDRVGSPLHF
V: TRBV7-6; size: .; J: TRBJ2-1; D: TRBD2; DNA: TGTGCCAGCAGCTTAAAAGGGAGGGGTGCTAATGAGCAGTTCTTC; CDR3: CASSLKGRGANEQFF
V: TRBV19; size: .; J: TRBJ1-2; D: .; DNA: TGTGCCAGTAGTATCGCTGTACAGGTTTTCGATGGCTACACCTTC; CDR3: CASSIAVQVFDGYTF
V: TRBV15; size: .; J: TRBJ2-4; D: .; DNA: TGTGCCACCAGCAGAGCTTACGGGAGCGAAAACATTCAGTACTTC; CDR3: CATSRAYGSENIQYF
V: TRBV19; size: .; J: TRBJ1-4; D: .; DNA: TGTGCCAGTAGCCTGGGCAGGGCTAATGAAAAACTGTTTTTT; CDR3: CASSLGRANEKLFF
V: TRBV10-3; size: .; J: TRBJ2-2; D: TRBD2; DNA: TGTGCCATCAGGGCGGGACTAGCGAGCACCGGGGAGCTGTTTTTT; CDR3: CAIRAGLASTGELFF
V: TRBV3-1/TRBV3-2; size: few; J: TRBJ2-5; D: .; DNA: TGTGCCAGCAGCCGGCCGGCGATTACTAGCTTGGGTAGGGGAGAGACCCAGTACTTC; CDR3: CASSRPAITSLGRGETQYF
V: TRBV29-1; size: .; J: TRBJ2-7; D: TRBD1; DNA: TGCAGCGTTGGGGACAGGGGCTACGAGCAGTACTTC; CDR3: CSVGDRGYEQYF
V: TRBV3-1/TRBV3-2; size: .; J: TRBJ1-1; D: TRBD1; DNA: TGTGCCAGCAGCCAACAGGGGGATCACACTGAAGCTTTCTTT; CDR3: CASSQQGDHTEAFF
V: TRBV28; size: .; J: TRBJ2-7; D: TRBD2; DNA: TGTGCCAGCAACCTAGCGGGAGGGGCCTACGAGCAGTACTTC; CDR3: CASNLAGGAYEQYF
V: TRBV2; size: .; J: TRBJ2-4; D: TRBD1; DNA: TGTGCCAGCAGTTGGGACAGTTTAGCCAAAAACATTCAGTACTTC; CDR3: CASSWDSLAKNIQYF
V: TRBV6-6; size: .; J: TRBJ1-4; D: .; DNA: TGTGCCAGCAGTCCCACAGGGTCCGCAACTAATGAAAAACTGTTTTTT; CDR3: CASSPTGSATNEKLFF
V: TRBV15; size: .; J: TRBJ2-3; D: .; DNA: TGTGCCACCAGTGTAGGCAGGGACACAGATACGCAGTATTTT; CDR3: CATSVGRDTDTQYF
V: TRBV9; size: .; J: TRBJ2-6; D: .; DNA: TGTGCCAGCAGCGTAGTTGAGGCACCCTCTGGGGCCAACGTCCTGACTTTC; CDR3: CASSVVEAPSGANVLTF
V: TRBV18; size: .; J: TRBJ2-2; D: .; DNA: TGTGTCAGCTCACTGATGGCAGGGAAGAACGGGGAGCTGTTTTTT; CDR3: CVSSLMAGKNGELFF
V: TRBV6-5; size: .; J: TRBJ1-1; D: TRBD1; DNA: TGTGCCAGCAGTTACCAGGGGGCGGACACTGAAGCTTTCTTT; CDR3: CASSYQGADTEAFF
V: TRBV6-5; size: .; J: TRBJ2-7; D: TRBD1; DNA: TGTGCCAGCAGGACCGGACAGGTGGGCTACGAGCAGTACTTC; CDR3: CASRTGQVGYEQYF
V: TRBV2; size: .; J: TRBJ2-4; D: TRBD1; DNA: TGTGCCAGCAGTGAGGGCGGGACAGGGTTTGAGTTTTCGGACATTCAGTACTTC; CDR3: CASSEGGTGFEFSDIQYF
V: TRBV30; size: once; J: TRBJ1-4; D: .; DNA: TGTGCCTGGGGGCAGGGGCAGGGTGAAAAACTGTTTTTT; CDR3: CAWGQGQGEKLFF
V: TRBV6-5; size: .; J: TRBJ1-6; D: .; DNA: TGTGCCAGCAGTTACTCGTACAGGGAATCACCCCTCCACTTT; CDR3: CASSYSYRESPLHF
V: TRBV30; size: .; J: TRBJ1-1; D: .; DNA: TGTGCCTGGACTAGCGGGGTAATAGACACTGAAGCTTTCTTT; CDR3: CAWTSGVIDTEAFF
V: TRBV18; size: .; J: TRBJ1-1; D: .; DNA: TGTGCCAGCTTAGAACAGGGATACACTGAAGCTTTCTTT; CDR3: CASLEQGYTEAFF
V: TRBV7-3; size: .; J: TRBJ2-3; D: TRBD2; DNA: TGTGCCAGCAGCTATGCGGGGGGGGCCGCAGATACGCAGTATTTT; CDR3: CASSYAGGAADTQYF